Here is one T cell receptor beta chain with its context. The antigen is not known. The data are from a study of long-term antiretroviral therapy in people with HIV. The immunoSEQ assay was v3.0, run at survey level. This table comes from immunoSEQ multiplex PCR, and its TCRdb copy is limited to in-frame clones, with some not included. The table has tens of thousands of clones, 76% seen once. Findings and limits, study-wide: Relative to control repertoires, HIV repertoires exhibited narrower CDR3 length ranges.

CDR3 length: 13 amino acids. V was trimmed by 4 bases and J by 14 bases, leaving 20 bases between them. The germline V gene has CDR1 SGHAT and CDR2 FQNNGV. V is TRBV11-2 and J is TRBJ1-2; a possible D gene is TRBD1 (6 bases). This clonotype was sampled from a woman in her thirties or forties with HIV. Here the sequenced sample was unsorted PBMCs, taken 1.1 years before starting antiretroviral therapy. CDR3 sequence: CASSSLGGASGTF. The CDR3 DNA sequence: TGTGCCAGCAGCTCCCTAGGGGGGGCCTCGGGTACCTTC.